One sample yielded the 10 T cell receptor beta chains listed below, sequenced in a study of blood T cell repertoires in COVID-19. Some clones are missing from TCRdb's copy, which holds only in-frame ones; the method was immunoSEQ multiplex PCR. Of roughly 48,000 clones in the sample, 82% were seen once. The sequencing sample was made of peripheral blood. The receptors were sampled from a middle-aged man with acute or convalescent COVID-19.

This sequence joins TRBV4-1 and TRBJ2-3, with 9 positions matching TRBD2. The V segment lost 0 bases and the J segment 3 bases; nucleotides outside the gene matches: 16. Germline values: CDR1 MGHRA, CDR2 YSYEKL. The CDR3 is 20 amino acids. CDR3 sequence: CASSQDARLSASGVTDTQYF. CDR3 sequence (DNA): TGCGCCAGCAGCCAAGACGCACGGCTTAGTGCTAGCGGGGTTACAGATACGCAGTATTTT.

This clone has only one observation. The chain couples TRBV15 to TRBJ2-2, with D tentatively TRBD2 (5 bases). V lost 0 bases, J lost 5 bases, and 10 bases lay in between. The CDR3 totals 15 residues. Germline V gives CDR1 LNHNV, CDR2 YYDKDF (reference sequence). The CDR3: CATSRDTTGTGELFF. CDR3 DNA: TGTGCCACCAGCAGAGATACGACGGGGACCGGGGAGCTGTTTTTT.

This clone was recorded a few times. The J gene is TRBJ1-3, the V gene TRBV5-5, with TRBD1 matching 7 bases. The CDR3 is 15 residues long. V lost 5 bases, J lost 4 bases, and 9 bases stayed unmatched. Germline V gene sequence: CDR1 SGHKS, CDR2 YYEKEE (reference sequence). The CDR3 spells CASSLTGVVGNTIYF. In DNA, the CDR3 is TGTGCCAGCAGTCTTACAGGGGTTGTCGGAAACACCATATATTTT.

This clone was counted once. This chain links TRBV5-1 with TRBJ1-5; D is uncertain. The V gene lost 4 bases and the J gene lost 6 bases, with 17 bases spanning the gap. The CDR3 loop spans 15 amino acids. Germline CDR1 and CDR2: SGHRS and YFSETQ. CDR3 DNA: TGCGCCAGCAGCGTTTTCCCCTCTTCCGGTCAGCCCCAGCATTTT. Translated: CASSVFPSSGQPQHF.

This clone was seen a few times. For the CDR3, the DNA is TGTGCCAGCAGCCAGTTTTGGCTAGATCCCCGCAATGAGCAGTTCTTC. Translated: CASSQFWLDPRNEQFF. The chain couples TRBV3-1 (or the pseudogene TRBV3-2) to TRBJ2-1, with D hard to call. The CDR3 has 16 amino acids. Per germline, CDR1 LGHDT and CDR2 YNNKEL (reference sequence). The V and J ends lost 3 bases and 6 bases respectively, with 18 bases between them.

V and J are TRBV12-5 and TRBJ2-7; tentatively, D is TRBD1 (6 bases). Germline values: CDR1 LGHNT, CDR2 FRNRAP. The germline V and J ends were trimmed by 5 bases and 0 bases, with 17 bases remaining between them. The CDR3 contains 16 residues. The DNA of the CDR3 is TGTGCTAGTGGTCCCCCCGGGACACCCATCTCCTACGAGCAGTACTTC. Encoded protein: CASGPPGTPISYEQYF.

The chain recombines TRBV28 with TRBJ1-2; a weak D match, TRBD1 (6 bases). Germline CDR1 MDHEN, CDR2 SYDVKM. V lost 2 bases, J lost 3 bases, and 13 bases lay in between. The CDR3 consists of 15 residues. The CDR3 bases are TGTGCCAGCAGTTTAGGGGGACATAAGGACTATGGCTACACCTTC. Translating it yields CASSLGGHKDYGYTF.

The rearrangement uses TRBV5-1 and TRBJ1-1; 9 nucleotides match TRBD1. CDR3 length: 15 amino acids. The ends lost 0 bases at V and 6 bases at J; junction bases unmatched: 6. Germline V gene data show CDR1 as SGHRS and CDR2 as YFSETQ. This chain's CDR3 is CASSLGTGGQAEAFF. CDR3 nucleotide sequence: TGCGCCAGCAGCTTGGGCACAGGGGGCCAGGCTGAAGCTTTCTTT.

The chain has TRBV27 and TRBJ2-2; a possible D gene is TRBD1 (6 bases). Trimming stripped 6 bases from V and 6 bases from J, with 11 bases between. The CDR3 is 13 amino acids. CDR1 and CDR2 from the germline V gene are MNHEY and SMNVEV (reference sequence). CDR3 protein: CASRTTGSGELFF. The CDR3 bases are TGTGCCAGCAGGACAACAGGGTCCGGGGAGCTGTTTTTT.

J is TRBJ1-2 and V is TRBV6-5; perhaps TRBD1 as D (5 bases). Germline V gene lookup returns CDR1 MNHEY and CDR2 SVGAGI. The CDR3 is 11 amino acids. V lost 9 bases and J 6 bases, leaving 11 bases between the germline ends. The CDR3 DNA reads as TGTGCCAGTGTAAGGGGTGATGGCTACACCTTC. It specifies CASVRGDGYTF.